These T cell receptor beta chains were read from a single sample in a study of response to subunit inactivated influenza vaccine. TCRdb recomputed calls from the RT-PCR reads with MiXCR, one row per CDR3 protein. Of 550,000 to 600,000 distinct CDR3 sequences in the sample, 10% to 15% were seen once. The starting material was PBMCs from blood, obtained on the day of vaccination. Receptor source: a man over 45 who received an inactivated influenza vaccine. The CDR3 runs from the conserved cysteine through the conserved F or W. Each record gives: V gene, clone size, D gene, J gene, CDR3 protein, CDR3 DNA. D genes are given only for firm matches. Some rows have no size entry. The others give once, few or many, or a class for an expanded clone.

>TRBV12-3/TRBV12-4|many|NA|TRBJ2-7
CASSPRMNEQYF
TGTGCCAGCAGTCCGCGGATGAATGAGCAGTACTTC
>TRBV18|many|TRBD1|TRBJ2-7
CASSPGTAYEQYF
TGTGCCAGCTCACCCGGGACAGCCTACGAGCAGTACTTC
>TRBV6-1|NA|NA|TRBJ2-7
CASSEYAGRLGEQYF
TGTGCCAGCAGTGAATATGCGGGCCGATTGGGCGAGCAGTACTTC
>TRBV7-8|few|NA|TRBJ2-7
CASSLRPLYSYEQYF
TGTGCCAGCAGCTTGAGGCCACTTTACTCCTACGAGCAGTACTTC
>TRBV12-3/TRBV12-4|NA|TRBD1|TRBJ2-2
CASSLTQGGTGELFF
TGTGCCAGCAGTTTAACACAGGGGGGAACCGGGGAGCTGTTTTTT
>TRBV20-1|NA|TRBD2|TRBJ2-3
CSASTSGSTDTQYF
TGCAGTGCTAGTACTAGCGGGAGCACAGATACGCAGTATTTT
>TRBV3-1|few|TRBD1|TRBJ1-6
CASSVGQGVGSPLHF
TGTGCCAGCAGCGTGGGACAGGGAGTAGGTTCACCCCTCCACTTT
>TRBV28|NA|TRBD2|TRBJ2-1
CASNSIAGGGPDNEQFF
TGTGCCAGCAATTCGATCGCCGGGGGGGGGCCAGACAATGAGCAGTTCTTC
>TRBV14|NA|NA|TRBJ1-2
CASSQDRTGNGYTF
TGTGCCAGCAGCCAAGATCGTACAGGGAATGGCTACACCTTC
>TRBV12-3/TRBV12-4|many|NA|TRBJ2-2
CASSLVAATGELFF
TGTGCCAGCAGTTTAGTGGCGGCGACCGGGGAGCTGTTTTTT
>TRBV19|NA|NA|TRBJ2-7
CAGNQGWPYEQYF
TGTGCCGGTAACCAGGGTTGGCCCTACGAGCAGTACTTC
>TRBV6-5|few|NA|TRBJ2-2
CASTAGTGELFF
TGTGCCAGCACCGCGGGCACCGGGGAGCTGTTTTTT
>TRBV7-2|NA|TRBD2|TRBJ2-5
CASSLPPRGGLETQYF
TGTGCCAGCAGCCTTCCGCCCCGGGGGGGCCTAGAGACCCAGTACTTC
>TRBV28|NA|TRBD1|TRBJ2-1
CASSQGAVNEQFF
TGTGCCAGCAGTCAGGGGGCGGTCAATGAGCAGTTCTTC
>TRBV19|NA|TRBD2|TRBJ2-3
CASSVAGIARTDTQYF
TGTGCCAGTTCTGTAGCGGGCATAGCTAGAACAGATACGCAGTATTTT
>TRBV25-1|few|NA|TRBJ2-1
CASKQSGHNEQFF
TGTGCCAGCAAGCAGTCGGGGCACAATGAGCAGTTCTTC
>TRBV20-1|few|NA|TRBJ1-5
CSAREFGLGNQPQHF
TGCAGTGCTAGAGAGTTTGGCCTTGGCAATCAGCCCCAGCATTTT
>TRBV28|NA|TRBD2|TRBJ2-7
CASSISGLSSYKQYF
TGTGCCAGCAGCATTAGCGGGTTAAGCTCCTACAAGCAGTACTTC
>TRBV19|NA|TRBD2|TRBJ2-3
CASSILRGAGADTQYF
TGTGCCAGTAGTATTCTCCGGGGAGCGGGAGCGGATACGCAGTATTTT
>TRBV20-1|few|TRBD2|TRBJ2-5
CSARAALAGLVEETQYF
TGCAGTGCTAGAGCGGCACTAGCGGGGCTTGTAGAGGAGACCCAGTACTTC
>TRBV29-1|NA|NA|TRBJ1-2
CSVETSFRGGYTF
TGCAGCGTTGAAACCAGTTTCCGCGGTGGCTACACCTTC
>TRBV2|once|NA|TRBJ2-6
CASSEGRRTGANVLTF
TGTGCCAGCAGTGAAGGTCGGAGGACTGGGGCCAACGTCCTGACTTTC
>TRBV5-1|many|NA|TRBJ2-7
CASSIGTGSYEQYF
TGCGCCAGCAGCATCGGGACCGGTTCCTACGAGCAGTACTTC
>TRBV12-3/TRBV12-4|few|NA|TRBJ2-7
CASRGGHGTYEQYF
TGTGCCAGCAGGGGGGGACACGGTACCTACGAGCAGTACTTC
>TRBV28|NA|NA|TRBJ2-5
CASSSPAGRPETQYF
TGTGCCAGCAGTTCCCCCGCAGGACGCCCAGAGACCCAGTACTTC
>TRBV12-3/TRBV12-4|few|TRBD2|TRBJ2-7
CASSLGGGLTYEQYF
TGTGCCAGCAGTTTGGGCGGGGGACTCACCTACGAGCAGTACTTC
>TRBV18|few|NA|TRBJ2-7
CASSPSPTSEQYF
TGTGCCAGCTCACCATCGCCGACGTCCGAGCAGTACTTC
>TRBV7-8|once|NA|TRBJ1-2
CASSLGGRMGGYTF
TGTGCCAGCAGCTTAGGAGGGCGAATGGGTGGCTACACCTTC
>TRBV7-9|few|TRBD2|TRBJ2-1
CASSQPGLGYNEQFF
TGTGCCAGCAGCCAACCGGGACTAGGGTACAATGAGCAGTTCTTC
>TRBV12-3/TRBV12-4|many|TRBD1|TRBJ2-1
CASSRDRASYNEQFF
TGTGCCAGCAGTCGGGACAGGGCCTCCTACAATGAGCAGTTCTTC
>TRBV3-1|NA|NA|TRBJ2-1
CASSQALTTSSSYNEQFF
TGTGCCAGCAGCCAAGCCTTAACTACAAGCAGCTCCTACAATGAGCAGTTCTTC
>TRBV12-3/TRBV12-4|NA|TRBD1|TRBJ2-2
CASTHPRDRVTKTGELFF
TGTGCCAGCACCCACCCCCGGGACAGGGTAACTAAAACCGGGGAGCTGTTTTTT
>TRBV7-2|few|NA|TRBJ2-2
CASSLSVYPNTGELFF
TGTGCCAGCAGCTTAAGTGTGTACCCGAACACCGGGGAGCTGTTTTTT
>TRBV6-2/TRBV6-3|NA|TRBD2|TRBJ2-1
CASSSPGLAREQFF
TGTGCCAGCAGTTCTCCGGGACTAGCGCGTGAGCAGTTCTTC
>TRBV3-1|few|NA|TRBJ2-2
CASSQVAVLRTGELFF
NA
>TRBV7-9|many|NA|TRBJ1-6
CASSPGQYNSPLHF
TGTGCCAGCAGCCCAGGACAATATAATTCACCCCTCCACTTT
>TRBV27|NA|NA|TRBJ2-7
CASSPVSVGMGSYEQYF
TGTGCCAGCAGCCCGGTGTCCGTCGGGATGGGGTCCTACGAGCAGTACTTC
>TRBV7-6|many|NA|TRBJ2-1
CASSLRAGRSSYNEQFF
TGTGCCAGCAGCTTACGAGCAGGCAGAAGCTCCTACAATGAGCAGTTCTTC
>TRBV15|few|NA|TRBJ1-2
CATSRDRTAGVGYTF
TGTGCCACCAGCAGAGATCGGACGGCCGGTGTTGGCTACACCTTC
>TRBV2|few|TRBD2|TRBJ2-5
CASSPLAGAETQYF
TGTGCCAGCAGCCCATTAGCGGGAGCGGAGACCCAGTACTTC
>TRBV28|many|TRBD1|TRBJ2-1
CASSSGQGYYNEQFF
TGTGCCAGCAGTTCGGGACAGGGTTACTACAATGAGCAGTTCTTC
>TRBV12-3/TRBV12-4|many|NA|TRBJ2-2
CASPARNTGELFF
TGTGCCAGTCCAGCGAGAAACACCGGGGAGCTGTTTTTT
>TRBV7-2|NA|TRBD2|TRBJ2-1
CASRTGGGSSYNEQFF
TGTGCCAGCAGGACCGGGGGGGGTAGCTCCTACAATGAGCAGTTCTTC
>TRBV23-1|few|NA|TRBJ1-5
CASSQGQNDQPQHF
TGCGCCAGCAGCCAAGGACAAAACGATCAGCCCCAGCATTTT
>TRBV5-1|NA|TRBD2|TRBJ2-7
CASSSRETSGTRPVQYF
TGCGCCAGCAGCTCCCGCGAAACTAGCGGGACGAGGCCTGTGCAGTACTTC
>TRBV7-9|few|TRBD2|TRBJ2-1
CASSPRGGLAAYNEQFF
TGTGCCAGCAGCCCACGGGGGGGACTAGCGGCCTACAATGAGCAGTTCTTC
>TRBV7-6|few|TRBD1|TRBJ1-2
CASSLAETGMDGYTF
TGTGCCAGCAGCTTAGCCGAGACAGGGATGGATGGCTACACCTTC
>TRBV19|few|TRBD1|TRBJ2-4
CASTPQGMVAKNIQYF
TGTGCCAGTACCCCACAGGGGATGGTAGCCAAAAACATTCAGTACTTC
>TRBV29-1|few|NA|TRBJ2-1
CSARPRAGRSRSYNEQFF
TGCAGCGCTAGACCCCGGGCGGGGAGGTCCAGGTCCTACAATGAGCAGTTCTTC
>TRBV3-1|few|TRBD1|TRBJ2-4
CASTNRGNGPKNIQYF
TGTGCCAGCACCAACAGGGGGAATGGACCCAAAAACATTCAGTACTTC
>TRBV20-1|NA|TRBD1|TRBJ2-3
CSARPSRGQDTQYF
TGCAGTGCTAGACCGAGCAGGGGGCAGGATACGCAGTATTTT
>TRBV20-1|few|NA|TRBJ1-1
CSARGPGPKNTEAFF
TGCAGTGCTAGAGGCCCGGGTCCGAAAAACACTGAAGCTTTCTTT